This TCR beta chain was sequenced in a study of blood T cell repertoires in COVID-19. Study background: From the United States, Italy and Spain came samples of acute and convalescent COVID-19. Sources were T cells, B-cell-depleted T cells, or PBMCs; the material itself was cDNA or gDNA.

In the original analysis: Amplified reference gene primers provided the basis for estimating nucleated cell counts. Using immunoSEQ multiplex PCR, the repertoire was profiled, and TCRdb retains in-frame clones only, with some absent. The DNA was the basis for D and trimming; V, J and clone size are from that table. The sample has hundreds of thousands of clones; approximately 81% are singletons. Germline trimming cut 3 bases from V and 6 bases from J; bases unmatched to any gene: 2. This CDR3 contains 15 residues. CDR1 is KGHSH and CDR2 is LQKENI in the germline V gene. The specimen sequenced was peripheral blood. V is TRBV18 and J is TRBJ2-1, with TRBD2 identical over 13 bases. The sequence came from a woman of 80 years or more with acute or convalescent COVID-19. CDR3 loop: CASSPTSGRVNEQFF. In nucleotides, the CDR3 is TGTGCCAGCTCACCTACTAGCGGGAGGGTCAATGAGCAGTTCTTC.